Listed here are 23 T cell receptor beta chains from one sample, sequenced in a study of blood T cell repertoires in COVID-19. The table came from immunoSEQ multiplex PCR; TCRdb's copy has only in-frame clones and leaves some out. Among 300,000 to 350,000 clones listed, approximately 92% were seen once. The sample taken for sequencing was peripheral blood. The receptors were gathered from a woman aged 25 to 39 with COVID-19, enrolled during active disease.

The chain carries TRBV5-1 and TRBJ2-5, with D unclear. Trimming stripped 0 bases from V and 2 bases from J, with 5 bases between. The germline V gene has CDR1 SGHRS and CDR2 YFSETQ. CDR3 length: 13 residues. The CDR3 spells CASSLAQQETQYF. CDR3 DNA: TGCGCCAGCAGCTTGGCCCAGCAAGAGACCCAGTACTTC.

The J gene is TRBJ2-1, the V gene TRBV7-2; TRBD2 matches 11 bases. The trim removed 5 bases at V and 8 bases at J, leaving 8 bases unmatched. Per the germline V gene, CDR1 is SGHTA and CDR2 is FQGNSA. The CDR3 runs 15 residues. CDR3 sequence reads: CASSILAGVAYEQFF. In DNA, the CDR3 is TGTGCCAGCAGCATACTAGCGGGAGTAGCCTATGAGCAGTTCTTC.

This chain links TRBV6-5 with TRBJ1-6; D remains ambiguous. Trimming left V 0 bases short and J 5 bases short, with 8 bases between. Looked up from germline, CDR1 is MNHEY and CDR2 is SVGAGI. This CDR3 is built from 15 residues. For the CDR3, the DNA is TGTGCCAGCAGTTACTCGACACATAATAATTCACCCCTCCACTTT. It specifies CASSYSTHNNSPLHF.

The chain employs TRBV19 and TRBJ1-2; 7 nucleotides match TRBD1. V was clipped by 3 bases and J by 3 bases; unmatched bases: 16. The CDR3 totals 18 residues. Germline-derived CDR1 and CDR2 are LNHDA and SQIVND (reference sequence). The CDR3 coding sequence is TGTGCCAGTAGTATTGACGGACAGGCTCCCATCCCACACTATGGCTACACCTTC. Translation: CASSIDGQAPIPHYGYTF.

J is TRBJ2-7 and V is TRBV30, with 8 bases lining up with TRBD1. The V and J ends lost 8 bases and 1 base, in that order; junction bases with no gene match: 7. The CDR3 is 13 amino acids. Germline V gene data show CDR1 as GTSNPN and CDR2 as SVGIG (reference sequence). The CDR3 DNA sequence: TGTGCCAGCGACACAGGGGGATCCTACGAGCAGTACTTC. It is translated as CASDTGGSYEQYF.

CDR3 amino acids: CASSSRGKGNQPQHF. The CDR3 DNA sequence: TGTGCCAGCAGTAGCAGGGGCAAGGGCAATCAGCCCCAGCATTTT. This chain joins TRBV28 and TRBJ1-5; D is possibly TRBD1 (6 bases). CDR3 length: 15 amino acids. The V end was cut by 5 bases, the J end by 2 bases, with 13 bases between. Per germline, CDR1 MDHEN and CDR2 SYDVKM.

The rearrangement uses TRBV19 and TRBJ2-7, with D perhaps matching TRBD2 (7 bases). V was trimmed by 3 bases and J by 0 bases, leaving 24 bases between them. Per the germline V gene, CDR1 is LNHDA and CDR2 is SQIVND (reference sequence). The CDR3 is 19 amino acids. As DNA, the CDR3 is TGTGCCAGTAGTATGGGGGACACGTTATCGAGCGGGGACTCCTACGAGCAGTACTTC. As protein: CASSMGDTLSSGDSYEQYF.

V is TRBV28 and J is TRBJ1-3; no reliable D call. The CDR3 length is 14 residues. CDR1 and CDR2 (germline): MDHEN, SYDVKM. V was clipped by 2 bases and J by 0 bases, with 5 bases between them. The CDR3 here is CASSLPYSGNTIYF. CDR3 in DNA: TGTGCCAGCAGTTTACCGTACTCTGGAAACACCATATATTTT.

The chain recombines TRBV6-5 with TRBJ2-7, with a possible D match to TRBD2 (6 bases). CDR3 length: 15 residues. Trimming left V 4 bases short and J 1 base short, with 14 bases between. The germline V gene encodes CDR1 MNHEY and CDR2 SVGAGI. The CDR3 is CASSSGEPGSYEQYF. The DNA for the CDR3 is TGTGCCAGCAGTTCGGGGGAGCCGGGATCCTACGAGCAGTACTTC.

CDR3 coding DNA: TGTGCCACCAGCCCCTGGGAGGTCAGCACTTACACTGAAGCTTTCTTT. Amino acids: CATSPWEVSTYTEAFF. The chain employs TRBV15 and TRBJ1-1; the D is unclear. Germline values: CDR1 LNHNV, CDR2 YYDKDF (reference sequence). With 5 bases removed from V and 3 bases from J, the gap between germline ends came to 19 bases. This CDR3 region has 16 residues.

The chain links TRBV5-1 to TRBJ1-2; D gene ambiguous. The CDR3 totals 15 residues. Between the trimmed V and J ends, which lost 4 bases and 4 bases, there was a span of 17 bases. The germline CDR1 and CDR2 sequences are SGHRS and YFSETQ. CDR3 sequence reads: CASSPRGPGSYGYTF. The CDR3 nucleotides are TGCGCCAGCAGCCCCAGAGGGCCGGGGAGCTATGGCTACACCTTC.

The gene calls are TRBV27 and TRBJ2-1; weak D call: TRBD1 (5 bases). Germline lookup yields CDR1 MNHEY and CDR2 SMNVEV (reference sequence). The CDR3 is 16 amino acids. V was clipped by 2 bases and J by 6 bases, with 17 bases between them. CDR3 coding DNA: TGTGCCAGCAGTTTAGCCGTGAATGGGGCCTTCAATGAGCAGTTCTTC. This codes for CASSLAVNGAFNEQFF.

The chain has TRBV3-1 (or the pseudogene TRBV3-2) and TRBJ2-6; no firm D call. The germline CDR1 and CDR2 sequences are LGHDT and YNNKEL (reference sequence). The CDR3 consists of 17 residues. The germline V and J ends were trimmed by 5 bases and 3 bases, with 17 bases remaining between them. Here the CDR3 reads CASSFPGPRGGANVLTF. The CDR3 DNA reads as TGTGCCAGCAGCTTCCCGGGTCCAAGAGGTGGGGCCAACGTCCTGACTTTC.

V gene TRBV7-2 combines with J gene TRBJ1-5; tentatively, D is TRBD1 (5 bases). V dropped 3 bases and J dropped 0 bases, with 6 bases sitting between them. The CDR3 contains 14 residues. From germline, CDR1 is SGHTA and CDR2 FQGNSA. For the CDR3, the DNA is TGTGCCAGCAGCTTTGACAGTAGCAATCAGCCCCAGCATTTT. It yields the protein CASSFDSSNQPQHF. The full variable domain, completed using reference TRBV7-2 and TRBJ1-5, is GAGVSQSPSNKVTEKGKDVELRCDPISGHTALYWYRQSLGQGLEFLIYFQGNSAPDKSGLPSDRFSAERTGGSVSTLTIQRTQQEDSAVYLCASSFDSSNQPQHFGDGTRLSIL.

This chain connects TRBV7-3 to TRBJ2-1, with D possibly being TRBD1 (6 bases). V gave up 5 bases and J gave up 0 bases, with 11 bases separating them. The CDR3 is made up of 15 amino acids. The V gene's germline CDR1 is SGHTA and CDR2 FQGTGA. This CDR3 is CASSLTDSSYNEQFF. The CDR3 coding sequence is TGTGCCAGCAGCCTCACGGACAGCTCCTACAATGAGCAGTTCTTC.

The V and J genes are TRBV15 and TRBJ2-7; 8 bases are a match to TRBD2. Trimming at V came to 5 bases and at J to 6 bases, leaving 6 bases not matched to a gene. Germline CDR1 and CDR2: LNHNV and YYDKDF (reference sequence). CDR3 length equals 13 residues. CDR3: CATSGGLAVEQYF. CDR3 sequence (DNA): TGTGCCACCAGCGGTGGACTAGCCGTCGAGCAGTACTTC.

V gene TRBV7-2 combines with J gene TRBJ2-3, with 11 bases that match TRBD2. The V gene's germline CDR1 is SGHTA and CDR2 FQGNSA. The CDR3 covers 19 residues. V dropped 5 bases and J dropped 3; count of bases not matched to a gene: 16. The CDR3 bases are TGTGCCAGCAGCCGGGGTAGCGGGAGGGCCGTCTGGGCGACAGATACGCAGTATTTT. Translation: CASSRGSGRAVWATDTQYF.

The table lists this clone with a few counts. The chain couples TRBV7-8 to TRBJ2-7; D might be TRBD1 (6 bases). CDR1 is SGHVS, CDR2 FQNEAQ, per germline. The V end lost 4 bases, the J end lost 0 bases, and 7 bases lay between the germline ends. CDR3 length equals 13 residues. CDR3 residues: CASSSDSSYEQYF. The CDR3 DNA reads TGTGCCAGCAGCTCGGACAGCTCCTACGAGCAGTACTTC.

The chain couples TRBV5-1 to TRBJ1-2, with 9 bases aligning to TRBD1. The CDR3 contains 15 residues. J gave up 4 bases and V 4 bases, and 8 bases lay outside the gene matches. CDR1 SGHRS and CDR2 YFSETQ come from the germline V gene. The CDR3 region has the DNA TGCGCCAGCAGCCAGGACAGGGGTCCTTTCTATGGCTACACCTTC. This gives the protein CASSQDRGPFYGYTF. The full variable domain, in which reference TRBV5-1 and TRBJ1-2 provide the parts outside the CDR3, is KAGVTQTPRYLIKTRGQQVTLSCSPISGHRSVSWYQQTPGQGLQFLFEYFSETQRNKGNFPGRFSGRQFSNSRSEMNVSTLELGDSALYLCASSQDRGPFYGYTFGSGTRLTVV.

In its sample, this clone was seen once. The gene calls are TRBV12-3 or TRBV12-4 and TRBJ2-5; maybe TRBD1 (6 bases). Between the trimmed V and J ends, which lost 6 bases and 3 bases, there was a span of 8 bases. The CDR3 is 12 amino acids. Here the CDR3 reads CASRNREETQYF. CDR3 sequence (DNA): TGTGCCAGCAGAAACAGGGAAGAGACCCAGTACTTC.

The chain joins TRBV4-1 to TRBJ2-4; no reliable D call. Trimming stripped 2 bases from V and 15 bases from J, with 20 bases between. Germline CDR1 reads MGHRA; CDR2 reads YSYEKL. The CDR3 loop spans 14 amino acids. The CDR3 protein is CASSQSPDQVRGYF. Here the CDR3 DNA reads TGCGCCAGCAGCCAATCCCCAGACCAAGTCAGAGGGTACTTC.

This chain connects TRBV27 to TRBJ1-4, with 8 bases matching TRBD1. The length of the CDR3 is 15 residues. CDR1 and CDR2 (germline): MNHEY, SMNVEV (reference sequence). V lost 5 bases to trimming and J lost 7 bases; unmatched junction nucleotides: 9. Here the CDR3 reads CASSPRTGPPEKLFF. The CDR3 bases are TGTGCCAGCAGTCCCCGGACAGGGCCCCCTGAAAAACTGTTTTTT.

The chain couples TRBV6-5 to TRBJ1-1; 7 bases are a match to TRBD1. Per germline, CDR1 MNHEY and CDR2 SVGAGI. V shed 7 bases, J shed 6 bases, and the junction held 8 bases outside the gene matches. The CDR3 consists of 13 residues. CDR3 sequence: CASITGQGAEAFF. For the CDR3, the DNA is TGTGCCAGCATCACAGGGCAGGGGGCTGAAGCTTTCTTT.